The TCR beta chain described here comes from a study of shared clonotypes between healthy human individuals. The CDR3 length is 16 residues. In germline, CDR1 is SGHRS, CDR2 YFSETQ. Trimming removed 5 bases from V and 2 bases from J, with 19 bases in between. Generated by immunoSEQ multiplex PCR, the TCRdb table keeps only in-frame clones and is missing some. Among fewer than 500,000 clones listed, about 79% were seen once. This clonotype was sampled from a woman in her forties in good health. Some clones in this sample may be carry-over from other donors' samples. The specimen sequenced was PBMCs. The chain is built from TRBV5-1 and TRBJ2-5; D may match TRBD1 or TRBD2 (5 bases each). The CDR3 DNA is TGCGCCAGCAGGCACGGGACCCAAGGCGGACAAGAGACCCAGTACTTC. Translation gives CASRHGTQGGQETQYF. Full variable domain (missing parts from reference TRBV5-1 and TRBJ2-5): KAGVTQTPRYLIKTRGQQVTLSCSPISGHRSVSWYQQTPGQGLQFLFEYFSETQRNKGNFPGRFSGRQFSNSRSEMNVSTLELGDSALYLCASRHGTQGGQETQYFGPGTRLLVL.